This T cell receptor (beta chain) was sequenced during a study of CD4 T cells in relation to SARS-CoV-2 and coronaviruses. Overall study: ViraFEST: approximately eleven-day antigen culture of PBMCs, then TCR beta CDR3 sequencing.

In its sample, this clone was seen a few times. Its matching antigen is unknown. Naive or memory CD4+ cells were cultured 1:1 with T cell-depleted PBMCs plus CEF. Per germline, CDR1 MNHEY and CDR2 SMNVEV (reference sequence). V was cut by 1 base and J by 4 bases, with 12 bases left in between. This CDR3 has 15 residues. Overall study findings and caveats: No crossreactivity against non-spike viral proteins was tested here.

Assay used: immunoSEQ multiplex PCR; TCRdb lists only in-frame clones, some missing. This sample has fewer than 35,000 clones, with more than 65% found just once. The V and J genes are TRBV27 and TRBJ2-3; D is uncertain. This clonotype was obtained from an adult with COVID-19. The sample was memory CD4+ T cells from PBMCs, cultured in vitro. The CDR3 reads CASSLFRRRPDTQYF. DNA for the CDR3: TGTGCCAGCAGTTTATTTAGGAGACGCCCAGATACGCAGTATTTT.